The 19 T cell receptor beta chains listed next were all sequenced from one sample in a study of T cell responses to AZD1222 COVID-19 vaccine. Sequenced by immunoSEQ multiplex PCR; TCRdb stores in-frame clones only, minus some. This table holds about 100,000 clones, less than 90% found once. The sample here was peripheral blood, taken on day 0 of AZD1222 vaccination. The receptors were sampled from an adult in good health.

This chain connects TRBV11-3 to TRBJ2-5, with 10 nucleotides matching TRBD2. CDR1 is SGHNT, CDR2 YENEEA, per germline. The CDR3 runs to 15 residues. V lost 1 base to trimming and J lost 5 bases; unmatched junction nucleotides: 4. The CDR3 spells CASSLASGRLETQYF. The CDR3 coding sequence is TGTGCCAGCAGCTTAGCTAGCGGGAGACTTGAGACCCAGTACTTC.

V is TRBV30 and J is TRBJ1-3; D unresolved. Germline CDR1 reads GTSNPN; CDR2 reads SVGIG (reference sequence). The CDR3 runs 12 residues. Trimming pared 5 bases from V and 4 bases from J, leaving 9 bases between. CDR3 sequence: CAWEERGNTIYF. Written as DNA, the CDR3 is TGTGCCTGGGAGGAAAGGGGAAACACCATATATTTT.

This chain joins TRBV11-1 and TRBJ2-6; a possible D gene is TRBD2 (6 bases). The germline V gene has CDR1 SGHAT and CDR2 FQDESV (reference sequence). This CDR3 has 15 residues. V lost 4 bases and J lost 4, with 11 bases in between. The CDR3 protein is CASSSVAGGANVLTF. The CDR3 DNA reads as TGTGCCAGCAGCTCCGTTGCGGGAGGGGCCAACGTCCTGACTTTC.

This chain joins TRBV11-2 and TRBJ2-5, with TRBD2 matching over 8 bases. The CDR3 has 16 amino acids. With V trimmed by 2 bases and J by 2 bases, 7 bases remained unmatched. The germline V gene has CDR1 SGHAT and CDR2 FQNNGV. CDR3 protein: CASSLSTSGVQETQYF. The CDR3 coding sequence is TGTGCCAGCAGCTTATCCACTAGCGGAGTACAAGAGACCCAGTACTTC. Supplemented by reference TRBV11-2 and TRBJ2-5, the full variable domain reads EAGVAQSPRYKIIEKRQSVAFWCNPISGHATLYWYQQILGQGPKLLIQFQNNGVVDDSQLPKDRFSAERLKGVDSTLKIQPAKLEDSAVYLCASSLSTSGVQETQYFGPGTRLLVL.

J is TRBJ1-6 and V is TRBV30; D unresolved. This CDR3 contains 14 residues. Germline V gene lookup returns CDR1 GTSNPN and CDR2 SVGIG (reference sequence). V was clipped by 1 base and J by 7 bases, with 11 bases between them. CDR3 loop: CAWSAGYGNSPLHF. The CDR3 DNA reads as TGTGCCTGGAGTGCCGGCTATGGAAATTCACCCCTCCACTTT.

The rearrangement joins TRBV12-5 to TRBJ2-5; D possibly corresponds to TRBD1 (5 bases). The CDR3 has 11 amino acids. Germline V lookup: CDR1 LGHNT, CDR2 FRNRAP. V was clipped by 6 bases and J by 3 bases, with 5 bases between them. CDR3 region: CASGTEETQYF. In nucleotides, the CDR3 is TGTGCTAGTGGGACAGAAGAGACCCAGTACTTC.

This clone was seen more than once but under ten times. The chain employs TRBV30 and TRBJ2-3, with D maybe TRBD2 (6 bases). The V gene's germline CDR1 is GTSNPN and CDR2 SVGIG (reference sequence). The CDR3 runs 14 residues. Between the trimmed V and J ends, which lost 3 bases and 4 bases, there was a span of 14 bases. For the CDR3, the DNA is TGTGCCTGGAGGGAGGGCGGATCGGCAGATACGCAGTATTTT. It yields the protein CAWREGGSADTQYF.

The gene calls are TRBV9 and TRBJ2-1; 8 nucleotides line up with TRBD2. The CDR3 has 14 amino acids. V gave up 4 bases and J gave up 4 bases; unmatched junction bases: 4. Germline V gives CDR1 SGDLS, CDR2 YYNGEE. CDR3 amino acids: CASSLTSGYNEQFF. The CDR3 DNA reads TGTGCCAGCAGCCTCACTAGCGGATACAATGAGCAGTTCTTC. Full variable domain (rest looked up from reference TRBV9 and TRBJ2-1): DSGVTQTPKHLITATGQRVTLRCSPRSGDLSVYWYQQSLDQGLQFLIQYYNGEERAKGNILERFSAQQFPDLHSELNLSSLELGDSALYFCASSLTSGYNEQFFGPGTRLTVL.

The rearrangement links TRBV4-3 to TRBJ1-6; D not certain. Trimming stripped 1 base from V and 9 bases from J, with 7 bases between. The CDR3 spans 13 residues. Germline CDR1 is LGHNA and CDR2 is YSLEER. The CDR3 nucleotides read TGCGCCAGCAGCCAAGTCAAGACTTCACCCCTCCACTTT. Its translation: CASSQVKTSPLHF.

This clone was seen only a few times. This chain connects TRBV11-3 to TRBJ1-6; 11 nucleotides match TRBD1. The CDR3 extends over 14 amino acids. Germline V gene sequence: CDR1 SGHNT, CDR2 YENEEA. The V and J ends lost 4 bases and 10 bases, in that order; junction bases with no gene match: 3. The CDR3 is CASSWDRGGSPLHF. The CDR3 DNA reads as TGTGCCAGCAGCTGGGACAGGGGGGGATCACCCCTCCACTTT.

The chain uses TRBV30 and TRBJ2-7; D not resolved. CDR1 is GTSNPN, CDR2 SVGIG, per germline (reference sequence). Trimming took off 8 bases at V and 1 base at J, with 12 bases between the two ends. The CDR3 has 12 residues. The CDR3: CAGIVRSYEQYF. The CDR3 DNA sequence: TGTGCCGGGATTGTGCGGTCCTACGAGCAGTACTTC.

The V gene is TRBV5-1, the J gene TRBJ1-1; D is undetermined. In germline, CDR1 is SGHRS, CDR2 YFSETQ. The CDR3 loop spans 13 amino acids. V was cut by 0 bases and J by 1 base, with 4 bases left in between. The CDR3: CASSLGTNTEAFF. In nucleotides, the CDR3 is TGCGCCAGCAGCTTGGGAACGAACACTGAAGCTTTCTTT.

The rearrangement uses TRBV24-1 and TRBJ1-5; D is unclear. Trimming took off 4 bases at V and 2 bases at J, with 8 bases between the two ends. The CDR3 covers 14 residues. Germline CDR1 KGHDR, CDR2 SFDVKD. The CDR3 coding sequence is TGTGCCACCAGTGACCCAGGACGCAATCAGCCCCAGCATTTT. The encoded protein is CATSDPGRNQPQHF.

The chain joins TRBV7-2 to TRBJ2-5; 10 bases match TRBD2. The CDR3 has 14 residues. CDR1 SGHTA and CDR2 FQGNSA come from the germline V gene. V shed 5 bases, J shed 5 bases, and the junction held 5 bases outside the gene matches. CDR3 bases: TGTGCCAGCAGCAGACTAGCGGGTACGGAGACCCAGTACTTC. It translates to CASSRLAGTETQYF.

This chain uses TRBV9 with TRBJ2-1; TRBD2 matches at 7 bases. Per the germline V gene, CDR1 is SGDLS and CDR2 is YYNGEE. After removal of 5 bases from V and 5 bases from J, the junction contained 13 bases not matched to a gene. The CDR3 covers 16 residues. The CDR3 spells CASRAYQGGENNEQFF. Written as DNA, the CDR3 is TGTGCCAGCAGAGCGTACCAGGGAGGGGAAAACAATGAGCAGTTCTTC. The full variable domain, its missing parts supplied by reference TRBV9 and TRBJ2-1, is DSGVTQTPKHLITATGQRVTLRCSPRSGDLSVYWYQQSLDQGLQFLIQYYNGEERAKGNILERFSAQQFPDLHSELNLSSLELGDSALYFCASRAYQGGENNEQFFGPGTRLTVL.

This rearrangement joins TRBV4-1 to TRBJ2-1; 13 bases line up with TRBD2. CDR1 MGHRA and CDR2 YSYEKL come from the germline V gene. Unmatched junction bases numbered 12, after V lost 0 bases and J lost 4 bases. The CDR3 is 20 residues long. The CDR3 nucleotides are TGCGCCAGCAGCCAAGAGGGCGGAGGATCGGGACTAGCGGGATACAATGAGCAGTTCTTC. It is translated as CASSQEGGGSGLAGYNEQFF.

V is TRBV11-3 and J is TRBJ1-6; perhaps TRBD1 as D (6 bases). This CDR3 has 17 residues. CDR1 SGHNT and CDR2 YENEEA come from the germline V gene. Trimming stripped 5 bases from V and 10 bases from J, with 24 bases between. The CDR3 reads CASSKTGTQNLGSPLHF. The CDR3, as DNA: TGTGCCAGCAGCAAAACCGGGACACAAAATCTGGGCTCACCCCTCCACTTT. Supplemented by reference TRBV11-3 and TRBJ1-6, the full variable domain reads EAGVVQSPRYKIIEKKQPVAFWCNPISGHNTLYWYLQNLGQGPELLIRYENEEAVDDSQLPKDRFSAERLKGVDSTLKIQPAELGDSAVYLCASSKTGTQNLGSPLHFGNGTRLTVT.

The chain uses TRBV28 and TRBJ1-5; the D gene is possibly TRBD1 (6 bases). This CDR3 is built from 15 residues. Germline values: CDR1 MDHEN, CDR2 SYDVKM. The germline V and J ends were trimmed by 5 bases and 2 bases, with 13 bases remaining between them. CDR3: CASSPNREGNQPQHF. DNA for the CDR3: TGTGCCAGCAGTCCAAACAGGGAGGGCAATCAGCCCCAGCATTTT.

The chain has TRBV4-3 and TRBJ1-2; no firm D call. V gave up 0 bases and J gave up 1 base, with 9 bases separating them. CDR1 LGHNA and CDR2 YSLEER come from the germline V gene. The length of the CDR3 is 15 residues. The CDR3 protein is CASSQDFASNYGYTF. CDR3 DNA sequence: TGCGCCAGCAGCCAAGATTTTGCGAGTAACTATGGCTACACCTTC.